Sequencing of this T cell receptor beta chain was carried out in a study of post-analysis software for immune sequencing data (dated by TCRdb to between 2015 and 2016). Broadly, across the study: Relapsing-remitting, secondary progressive and progressive-relapsing multiple sclerosis were recorded as disease courses, and subtype annotation was lacking for some patients. The multiple sclerosis patient repertoires were compared with 11 previously published healthy control repertoires from donors aged 6 to 25 years. A subset of samples was prepared in parallel using single-end sample barcoding, then pooled and co-amplified after Illumina adapter ligation.

The library was prepared using PCR. The sequencer listed for this sample is Illumina HiSeq 2500. To reduce PCR and sequencing biases, unique molecular identifiers were incorporated into the TCR beta cDNA libraries. Per 1 to 10 million input T cells, roughly 500,000 cDNA molecules were obtained, such that each molecule approximated one T cell. Patient libraries were prepared and sequenced with the same protocol used for the earlier healthy control dataset. Within a given batch, samples were prepared together, multiplexed and sequenced on the same HiSeq lane. In the paper's pipeline: MIGEC was used to process the raw barcoded reads, and molecular identifier groups with only a single read were discarded before consensus assembly and CDR3 extraction. VDJtools was used for post-analysis of the clonotype tables, and diversity was normalized by down-sampling every dataset to the size of the smallest sample. Repertoire overlap clustering matched CDR3 amino acid but not nucleotide sequences to correct batch-related cross-sample contamination. TCRdb ran its own pipeline on the public reads, namely fastp trimming at Q25 and MiXCR clone calling, and kept in-frame beta chains. Rows are unified per CDR3 protein, each entry keeping the most common DNA and genes. TCRdb assigned the V and J calls; the authors' analysis was not used. This sample holds under 200,000 distinct CDR3 sequences; roughly 35% were observed only once. 28% of the sample is in the top ten clones.

Overall results and qualifications from the work: A few TRBV segments, including TRBV5-6, TRBV5-1 and TRBV20-1, were significantly more frequent in patients than controls. Normalized Chao1 diversity was significantly lower in multiple sclerosis patients than controls, suggesting substantial peripheral T-cell clonal expansion. When samples were clustered directly using the F measure, samples prepared in the same batch co-clustered strongly, which prompted a batch-effect correction. The control group was slightly older than the multiple sclerosis patient group.

This clonotype was seen ten or more times. The specificity of this receptor is unknown. Base qualities were left out, and no much larger clone turns up one base away. This specimen's time point label, per the study, means: second blood draw from one MS patient after hematopoietic stem cell transplantation. To demonstrate the VDJtools post-analysis software, the study profiled TCR beta repertoires from the peripheral blood of about 13 young patients with multiple sclerosis. Multiple sclerosis patients were children and adolescents aged about 6 to 17 years. The CDR3 spans 17 residues, from the cysteine through the phenylalanine. Here the CDR3 DNA is all that survives: 51 bases in frame from base 1.

The rearrangement combines TRBV21-1 with TRBJ2-6; TRBD2 is taken as the D call from the table, unchecked against the DNA. TRBV21-1 is noted as a pseudogene. The material was blood, obtained after autologous hematopoietic stem cell transplantation. The TCR comes from a girl aged 10-17 years with multiple sclerosis. Donor details come from another sample of the same person, matched by shared clones. The CDR3: CASSKARWDFTANVLTF. The nucleotide sequence reads TGTGCCAGCAGCAAAGCTCGCTGGGACTTCACAGCCAACGTCCTGACTTTC.